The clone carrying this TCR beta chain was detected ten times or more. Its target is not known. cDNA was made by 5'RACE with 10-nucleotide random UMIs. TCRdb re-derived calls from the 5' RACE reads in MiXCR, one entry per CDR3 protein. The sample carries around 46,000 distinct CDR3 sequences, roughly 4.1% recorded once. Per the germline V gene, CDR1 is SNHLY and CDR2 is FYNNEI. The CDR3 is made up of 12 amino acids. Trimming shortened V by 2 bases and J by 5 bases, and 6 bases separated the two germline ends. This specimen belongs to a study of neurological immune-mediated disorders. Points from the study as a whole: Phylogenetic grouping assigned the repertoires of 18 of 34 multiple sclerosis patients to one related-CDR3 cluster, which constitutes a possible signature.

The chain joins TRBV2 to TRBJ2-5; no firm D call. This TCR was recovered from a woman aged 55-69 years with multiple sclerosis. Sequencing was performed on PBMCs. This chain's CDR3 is CASSENRETQYF. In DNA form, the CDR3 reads TGTGCCAGCAGTGAAAACCGGGAGACCCAGTACTTC.